These 6 T cell receptor beta chains share one sample of origin, sequenced in a study of shared clonotypes between healthy human individuals. Naive CD8 cells comprised CD45RO-negative, CCR7-positively selected cells, excluding terminally differentiated effector memory CD45RA+ cells. Using immunoSEQ multiplex PCR, the repertoire was profiled, and TCRdb retains in-frame clones only, with some absent. The sample consists of around 700,000 clones, about 92% of them appearing once. Material for sequencing was naive CD8+ T cells sorted from blood. Receptor source: a man aged 30 to 39 in good health.

V is TRBV10-3 and J is TRBJ2-1, with D uncertain. The CDR3 runs 12 residues. The V gene lost 7 bases and the J gene lost 5 bases, with 9 bases spanning the gap. Germline CDR1 and CDR2: ENHRY and SYGVKD. CDR3 amino acids: CAITSVHNEQFF. CDR3 coding DNA: TGTGCCATCACCTCGGTCCACAATGAGCAGTTCTTC.

V usage is TRBV5-1 and J usage is TRBJ2-5, with TRBD2 identical over 9 bases. This CDR3 is 15 amino acids long. Germline trimming cut 4 bases from V and 9 bases from J; bases unmatched to any gene: 13. CDR1 and CDR2 from the germline V gene are SGHRS and YFSETQ. As DNA, the CDR3 is TGCGCCAGCAGCCCCACACGGACTAGCGCCATGCCCCAGTACTTC. Its translation: CASSPTRTSAMPQYF.

The chain is built from TRBV18 and TRBJ2-5, with D possibly being TRBD2 (6 bases). V shed 3 bases and J shed 1 base, with 12 bases lying between them. This CDR3 is 15 amino acids long. Germline V CDR1 and CDR2: KGHSH, LQKENI. As DNA, the CDR3 is TGTGCCAGCTCACCTAAGGGGAGGACCCAAGAGACCCAGTACTTC. It codes for CASSPKGRTQETQYF.

The J gene is TRBJ2-1, the V gene TRBV29-1; 9 nucleotides agree with TRBD1. V lost 1 base, J lost 6 bases, and 4 bases stayed unmatched. The CDR3 contains 14 residues. The germline gives CDR1 SQVTM, CDR2 ANQGSEA. For the CDR3, the DNA is TGCAGCGTTGAAGGACAGGGGGAAGGCAATGAGCAGTTCTTC. Translated, it gives CSVEGQGEGNEQFF.

This clone was recorded only once. The chain links TRBV18 to TRBJ2-7; a possible D gene is TRBD2 (5 bases). The germline V and J ends were trimmed by 3 bases and 2 bases, with 17 bases remaining between them. The CDR3 loop spans 16 amino acids. CDR1 KGHSH and CDR2 LQKENI come from the germline V gene. The CDR3, as DNA: TGTGCCAGCTCACCTACGGGATTTGCAAGAGCCTACGAGCAGTACTTC. It codes for CASSPTGFARAYEQYF.

The chain has TRBV4-1 and TRBJ2-7; 13 bases are shared with TRBD2. Germline CDR1 reads MGHRA; CDR2 reads YSYEKL. There are 15 residues in the CDR3. With 3 bases clipped from V and 3 bases from J, the junction kept 2 bases outside the gene matches. CDR3 loop: CASSQTSGRYYEQYF. CDR3 DNA: TGCGCCAGCAGCCAGACTAGCGGGAGGTACTACGAGCAGTACTTC.